A single sample is the source of the 18 T cell receptor beta chains below, sequenced in a study of blood T cell repertoires in COVID-19. Sequencing was performed with immunoSEQ multiplex PCR; in TCRdb, only in-frame clones are kept and a portion is missing. Of about 370,000 clones detected, more than 75% appear once; the ten largest clones hold about 10%. Input material: peripheral blood. These receptors were collected from a woman between 25 and 40 years old with COVID-19, enrolled during active disease.

The chain recombines TRBV5-4 with TRBJ2-3, with a tentative D call TRBD2 (5 bases). V gave up 0 bases and J gave up 0 bases, with 11 bases separating them. The V gene's germline CDR1 is SGHNT and CDR2 YYREEE (reference sequence). This CDR3 has 16 residues. Here the CDR3 reads CASSLAERKSTDTQYF. Here the CDR3 DNA reads TGTGCCAGCAGCTTGGCGGAGCGGAAAAGCACAGATACGCAGTATTTT.

This clone was observed a handful of times. The CDR3 DNA reads as TGCGCCAGCAGCTTGGGAGGGACAGGTGGAAACACCATATATTTT. Protein product: CASSLGGTGGNTIYF. This chain connects TRBV5-1 to TRBJ1-3; the match to TRBD1 covers 8 bases. The CDR3 sequence is 15 residues long. J lost 3 bases, V lost 0 bases, and 2 bases had no gene match. The germline V gene has CDR1 SGHRS and CDR2 YFSETQ.

There are a few counts of this clone. The CDR3 spells CASSEALRMGTGTNTGELFF. For the CDR3, the DNA is TGTGCCAGCAGTGAAGCGCTTCGGATGGGGACTGGGACGAACACCGGGGAGCTGTTTTTT. The chain has TRBV2 and TRBJ2-2; possibly TRBD2 for D (6 bases). The CDR3 length is 20 residues. Germline CDR1 is SNHLY and CDR2 is FYNNEI. Deletions cut 0 bases from V and 0 bases from J, with 20 bases between.

The sample holds one count of this clone. This rearrangement joins TRBV19 to TRBJ2-7, with 14 bases identical to TRBD2. Germline CDR1 is LNHDA and CDR2 is SQIVND (reference sequence). The CDR3 loop spans 15 amino acids. J gave up 6 bases and V 10 bases, and 11 bases lay outside the gene matches. The CDR3 nucleotides are TGTGCCACATCGGTTGGGACTAGCGGGAGATTCGAGCAGTACTTC. Amino acid sequence: CATSVGTSGRFEQYF. Using reference TRBV19 and TRBJ2-7 for the parts outside the CDR3, the full variable domain is DGGITQSPKYLFRKEGQNVTLSCEQNLNHDAMYWYRQDPGQGLRLIYYSQIVNDFQKGDIAEGYSVSREKKESFPLTVTSAQKNPTAFYLCATSVGTSGRFEQYFGPGTRLTVT.

This chain joins TRBV5-1 and TRBJ2-3; maybe TRBD2 (6 bases). Trimming took off 5 bases at V and 5 bases at J, with 18 bases between the two ends. This CDR3 contains 15 residues. Per germline, CDR1 SGHRS and CDR2 YFSETQ. CDR3 sequence: CASSPGIGDLDTQYF. CDR3 in DNA: TGCGCCAGCAGTCCGGGTATTGGGGACTTAGATACGCAGTATTTT.

This clone was detected only once. The chain uses TRBV4-1 and TRBJ2-1; 10 bases line up with TRBD1. This CDR3 contains 16 residues. From germline, CDR1 is MGHRA and CDR2 YSYEKL. Unmatched junction bases numbered 13, after V lost 4 bases and J lost 10 bases. CDR3 in amino acids: CASSRSSGTGVGEQFF. As DNA, the CDR3 is TGCGCCAGCAGCCGCTCCTCGGGGACAGGGGTAGGCGAGCAGTTCTTC.

V usage is TRBV5-1 and J usage is TRBJ2-3, with 9 bases lining up with TRBD1. V lost 4 bases, J lost 6 bases, and 6 bases stayed unmatched. Looked up from germline, CDR1 is SGHRS and CDR2 is YFSETQ. The CDR3 runs 14 residues. This chain's CDR3 is CASSLAGTGDTQYF. The CDR3 DNA is TGCGCCAGCAGCCTGGCCGGGACAGGGGATACGCAGTATTTT.

The rearrangement links TRBV6-5 to TRBJ2-1; 13 bases are a match to TRBD2. This CDR3 region has 14 residues. The V gene end was trimmed by 8 bases and the J gene end by 9 bases; junction bases not matched to a gene: 7. The germline V gene encodes CDR1 MNHEY and CDR2 SVGAGI. This CDR3 reads CASLGLAGVGEQFF. The CDR3 DNA follows: TGTGCCAGCCTCGGACTAGCGGGAGTCGGTGAGCAGTTCTTC.

This chain links TRBV5-1 with TRBJ2-7; 7 bases match TRBD1. The V gene's germline CDR1 is SGHRS and CDR2 YFSETQ. The CDR3 has 14 residues. V lost 7 bases and J lost 4; bases outside the gene matches: 11. CDR3 DNA: TGCGCCAGCGGTCAGGGGGAAGGTAGTTACGAGCAGTACTTC. Translated, it gives CASGQGEGSYEQYF.

V and J are TRBV6-5 and TRBJ2-7, with no clear D. Trimming removed 10 bases at V and 6 bases at J, with 19 bases between. From germline, CDR1 is MNHEY and CDR2 SVGAGI. CDR3 length: 13 residues. The CDR3 is CATSPRLFLEQYF. CDR3 DNA sequence: TGTGCCACCTCGCCCCGACTGTTCCTCGAGCAGTACTTC.

The chain uses TRBV24-1 and TRBJ2-3, with 7 bases aligning to TRBD1. J was trimmed by 3 bases and V by 4 bases; bases with no gene match: 6. CDR3 length: 15 residues. CDR1 and CDR2 (germline): KGHDR, SFDVKD. As DNA, the CDR3 is TGTGCCACCAGTGAGGGCAGGGGGTCAACAGATACGCAGTATTTT. Amino acids: CATSEGRGSTDTQYF.

The chain is built from TRBV21-1 and TRBJ2-7; the table's D call, TRBD1, was not checked against the DNA. TRBV21-1 is listed as a pseudogene. The CDR3 has 21 residues. For the CDR3, the DNA is TGTGCCAGCAGCAAAGACTTTGGTAGGACAGGGCATAAATTTCAGCGCTACGAGCAGTACTTC. Encoded protein: CASSKDFGRTGHKFQRYEQYF.

V usage is TRBV15 and J usage is TRBJ2-5; 7 bases align to TRBD1. The V and J ends lost 1 base and 5 bases, in that order; junction bases with no gene match: 4. Germline-derived CDR1 and CDR2 are LNHNV and YYDKDF (reference sequence). The CDR3 loop spans 14 amino acids. The CDR3 region is CATSRGGGLETQYF. CDR3 sequence (DNA): TGTGCCACCAGCAGAGGAGGGGGCCTGGAGACCCAGTACTTC.

The CDR3: CASSPGNYQPQHF. The CDR3 bases are TGTGCCAGCAGCCCGGGGAACTATCAGCCCCAGCATTTT. The V and J genes are TRBV25-1 and TRBJ1-5, with D unresolved. The CDR3 sequence is 13 residues long. Germline assignment: CDR1 MGHDK and CDR2 SYGVNS. V was trimmed by 6 bases and J by 5 bases, leaving 11 bases between them.

The chain recombines TRBV5-1 with TRBJ1-2; no definite D call. The CDR3 runs 13 residues. The ends were cut back, 4 bases at V and 1 base at J, with 8 bases in the middle. Germline CDR1 and CDR2: SGHRS and YFSETQ. This chain's CDR3 is CASSLDNNYGYTF. In DNA form, the CDR3 reads TGCGCCAGCAGCCTCGACAATAACTATGGCTACACCTTC.

The rearrangement links TRBV21-1 to TRBJ2-1; the DNA was not compared with TRBD1, the D call given in the table. TRBV21-1 is a pseudogene locus. The CDR3 has 13 amino acids. The CDR3 sequence: CASLGQGMFGQFF. CDR3 bases: TGTGCCAGCTTGGGACAGGGAATGTTCGGGCAGTTCTTC.

The V gene is TRBV24-1, the J gene TRBJ1-2; no definite D call. The V and J ends lost 1 base and 2 bases respectively, with 7 bases between them. CDR1 is KGHDR, CDR2 SFDVKD, per germline. The CDR3 is 14 amino acids. The CDR3 loop reads CATSDFSRNYGYTF. The CDR3 region has the DNA TGTGCCACCAGTGATTTCAGCAGGAACTATGGCTACACCTTC.

CDR3 coding DNA: TGTGCCAGTAGTAGCCGGCGACTAGCTGGCACAGATACGCAGTATTTT. It is translated as CASSSRRLAGTDTQYF. The rearrangement joins TRBV2 to TRBJ2-3, with 7 bases lining up with TRBD2. CDR1 is SNHLY, CDR2 FYNNEI, per germline. The CDR3 extends over 16 amino acids. V gave up 9 bases and J gave up 1 base; unmatched junction bases: 13.